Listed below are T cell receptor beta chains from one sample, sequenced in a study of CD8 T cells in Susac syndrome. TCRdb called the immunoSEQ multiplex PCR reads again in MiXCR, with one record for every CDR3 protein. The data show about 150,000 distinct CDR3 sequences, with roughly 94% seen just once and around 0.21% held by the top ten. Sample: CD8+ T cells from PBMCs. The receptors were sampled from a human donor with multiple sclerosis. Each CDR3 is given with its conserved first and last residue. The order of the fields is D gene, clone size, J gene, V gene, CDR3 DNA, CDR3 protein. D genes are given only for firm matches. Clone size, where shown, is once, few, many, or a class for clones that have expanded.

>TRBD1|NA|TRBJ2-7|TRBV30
TGTGCCTGGAGTGAAGCTGGGACAGGCTACGAGCAGTACTTC
CAWSEAGTGYEQYF
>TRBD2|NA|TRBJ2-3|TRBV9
TGTGCCAGCAGCGCTGTAGCGGGGAGGGATACGCAGTATTTT
CASSAVAGRDTQYF
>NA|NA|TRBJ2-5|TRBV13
TGTGCCAGCAGCTTGTCCGGGGATTGGGAGACCCAGTACTTC
CASSLSGDWETQYF
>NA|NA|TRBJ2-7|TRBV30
TGTGCCTGGACCCCTCGGGGCAGGAGATACGAGCAGTACTTC
CAWTPRGRRYEQYF
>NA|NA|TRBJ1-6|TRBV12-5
TGTGCTAGTTTTACTGAGAATTCACCCCTCCACTTT
CASFTENSPLHF
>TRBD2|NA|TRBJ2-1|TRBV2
TGTGCCAGACAGCGGGGGGGAAGCTCCTACAATGAGCAGTTCTTC
CARQRGGSSYNEQFF
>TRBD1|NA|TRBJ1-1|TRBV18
TGTGCCAGCTCACCCCCTTCCGGGACAGGGGGCGTCGCTTTCTTT
CASSPPSGTGGVAFF
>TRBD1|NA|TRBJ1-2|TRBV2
TGTGCCAGCAAGGCCAGACAGGGGGCTAACTATGGCTACACCTTC
CASKARQGANYGYTF
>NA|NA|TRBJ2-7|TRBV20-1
TGCAGTGCTAGCCCTCCGGACTTTCCCTACGAGCAGTACTTC
CSASPPDFPYEQYF
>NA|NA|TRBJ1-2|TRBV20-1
TGCAGTGCTAGAGATCGAGGTGGCTACACCTTC
CSARDRGGYTF
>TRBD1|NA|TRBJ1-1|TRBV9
TGTGCCAGCAGCGTAGACTCCCGGACAGGGCGGACTGAAGCTTTCTTT
CASSVDSRTGRTEAFF
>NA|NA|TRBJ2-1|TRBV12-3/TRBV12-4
TGTGCCAGCAGTTTAAGTCCGGGGACAAGCAATGAGCAGTTCTTC
CASSLSPGTSNEQFF
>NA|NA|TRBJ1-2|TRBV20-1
TGCAGTGCTGTCGGGACAACTGATCACTATGGCTACACCTTC
CSAVGTTDHYGYTF
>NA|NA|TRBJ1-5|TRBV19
TGTGCCAGTAGTCCCACGCAGGCCCGAGCTCAGCCCCAGCATTTT
CASSPTQARAQPQHF
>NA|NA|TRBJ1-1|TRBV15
TGTGCCACCAGCAGAGGTTCTCGGGACACTGAAGCTTTCTTT
CATSRGSRDTEAFF
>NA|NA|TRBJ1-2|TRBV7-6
TGTGCCAGCAGCCAACGGGGTTTCTATGGCTACACCTTC
CASSQRGFYGYTF
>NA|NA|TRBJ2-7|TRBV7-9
TGTGCCAGCAGCTTGTGGCCCTACGAGCAGTACTTC
CASSLWPYEQYF
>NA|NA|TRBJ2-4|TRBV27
TGTGCCAGCAGTTTACAGGGAAACATTCAGTACTTC
CASSLQGNIQYF
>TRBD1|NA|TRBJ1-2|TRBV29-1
TGCAGCGTCATCTTGGCCGACAGGGCCAGTGGCTACACCTTC
CSVILADRASGYTF
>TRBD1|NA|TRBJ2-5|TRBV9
TGTGCCAGCAGCACCTCCGGGACAGCAGCGGAGACCCAGTACTTC
CASSTSGTAAETQYF
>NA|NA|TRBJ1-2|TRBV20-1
TGCAGTGCTAGAGCCCCGAACACGGCTAGGGGCTACACCTTC
CSARAPNTARGYTF
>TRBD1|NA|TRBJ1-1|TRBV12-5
TGTGCTAGTGGTACCTCACAGGGGGTCAGCACTGAAGCTTTCTTT
CASGTSQGVSTEAFF
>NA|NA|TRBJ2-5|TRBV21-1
TGTGCCAGCAGCACCCCCGGGCCCAACTACGGAGAGACCCAGTACTTC
CASSTPGPNYGETQYF
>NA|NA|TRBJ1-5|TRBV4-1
TGCGCCAGCAGCCAAGATGGGGACACTTACAATCAGCCCCAGCATTTT
CASSQDGDTYNQPQHF
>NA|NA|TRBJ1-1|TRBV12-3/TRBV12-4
TGTGCCAGCAGTCCCCGGGCTTTCTTT
CASSPRAFF
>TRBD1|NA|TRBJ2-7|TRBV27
TGTGCCAGCAGCCAACCGGGACAGGGAGATCGAGAGCAGTACTTC
CASSQPGQGDREQYF
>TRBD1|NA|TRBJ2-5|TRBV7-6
TGTGCCAGCAGCTTACGGACAGGGGGCCAAGAGACCCAGTACTTC
CASSLRTGGQETQYF
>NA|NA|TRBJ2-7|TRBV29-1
TGCAGCGTTGAAGTAAGGCAGGGGAAGGACTACGAGCAGTACTTC
CSVEVRQGKDYEQYF
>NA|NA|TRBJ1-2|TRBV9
TGTGCCAGCAGCGTAGGAACGGATGTGGGCTACACCTTC
CASSVGTDVGYTF
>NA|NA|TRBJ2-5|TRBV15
TGTGCCACCAGCAGAGGTCGGGGAATGGAAGAGACCCAGTACTTC
CATSRGRGMEETQYF
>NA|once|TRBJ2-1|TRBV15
TGTGCCACCAGCTCGCCGAATTACAATGAGCAGTTCTTC
CATSSPNYNEQFF
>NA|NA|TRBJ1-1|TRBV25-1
TGTGCCAGCAGTCAAACCGCAGGGACCACTGAAGCTTTCTTT
CASSQTAGTTEAFF
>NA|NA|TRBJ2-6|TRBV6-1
TGTGCCAGCAGCTGGACGTCCTCTGGGGCCAACGTCCTGACTTTC
CASSWTSSGANVLTF
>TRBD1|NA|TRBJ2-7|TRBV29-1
TGCAGCTCCACCGGGACAGATATGGAGCAGTACTTC
CSSTGTDMEQYF
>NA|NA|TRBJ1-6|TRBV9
TGTGCCAGCAGCGTGGCTGACAGTTCACCCCTCCACTTT
CASSVADSSPLHF
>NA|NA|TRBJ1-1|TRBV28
TGTGCCATCACCCTCACAAGGAACACTGAAGCTTTCTTT
CAITLTRNTEAFF